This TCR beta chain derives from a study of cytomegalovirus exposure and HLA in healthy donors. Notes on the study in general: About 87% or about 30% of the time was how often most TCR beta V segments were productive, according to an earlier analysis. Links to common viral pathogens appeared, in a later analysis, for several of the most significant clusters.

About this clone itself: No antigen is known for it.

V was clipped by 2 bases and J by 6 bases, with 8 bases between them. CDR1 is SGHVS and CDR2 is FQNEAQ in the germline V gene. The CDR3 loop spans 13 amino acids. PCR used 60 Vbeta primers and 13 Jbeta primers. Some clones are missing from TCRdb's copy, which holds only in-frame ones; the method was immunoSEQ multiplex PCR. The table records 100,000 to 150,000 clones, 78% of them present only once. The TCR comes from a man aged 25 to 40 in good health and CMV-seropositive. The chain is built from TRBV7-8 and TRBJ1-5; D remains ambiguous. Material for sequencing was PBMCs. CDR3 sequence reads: CASSLSGVQPQHF. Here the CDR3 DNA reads TGTGCCAGCAGCTTAAGCGGCGTTCAGCCCCAGCATTTT.